This T cell receptor (beta chain) was profiled in a study of blood T cell repertoires in COVID-19. Looking at the study overall: Italy, Spain and the United States were the sources of the convalescent and acute COVID-19 samples.

CDR3 size: 14 residues. CDR1 and CDR2 from the germline V gene are SGDLS and YYNGEE. Trimming took off 0 bases at V and 4 bases at J, with 10 bases between the two ends. Original processing notes: Reference gene primer amplification gave estimated nucleated cell counts. Measured with immunoSEQ multiplex PCR; TCRdb has only the in-frame clones, and not every one. D and trimming were read from the DNA, whereas the V and J calls and clone size are those reported in that table. The sample includes roughly 86,000 clones, approximately 83% of them seen just once. The V call is TRBV9, the J call TRBJ1-2; D call uncertain. The sequenced sample consisted of peripheral blood. The receptor was isolated from a man aged 55 to 70 with acute or convalescent COVID-19. This chain's CDR3 is CASSVANRPYGYTF. The CDR3 region has the DNA TGTGCCAGCAGCGTAGCTAACAGACCCTATGGCTACACCTTC.